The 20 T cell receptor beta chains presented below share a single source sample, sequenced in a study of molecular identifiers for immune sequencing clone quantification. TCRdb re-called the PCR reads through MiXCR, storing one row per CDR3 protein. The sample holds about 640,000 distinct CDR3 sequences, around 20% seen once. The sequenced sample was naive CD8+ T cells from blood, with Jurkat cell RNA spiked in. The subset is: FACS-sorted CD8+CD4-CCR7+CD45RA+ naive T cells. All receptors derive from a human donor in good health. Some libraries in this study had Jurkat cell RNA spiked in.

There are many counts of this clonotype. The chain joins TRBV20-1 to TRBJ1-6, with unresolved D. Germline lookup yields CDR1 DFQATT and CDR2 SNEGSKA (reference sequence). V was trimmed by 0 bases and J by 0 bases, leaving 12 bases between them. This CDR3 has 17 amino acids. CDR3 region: CSARDTSASSYNSPLHF. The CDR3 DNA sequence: TGCAGTGCTAGAGATACCTCAGCGAGCTCCTATAATTCACCCCTCCACTTT.

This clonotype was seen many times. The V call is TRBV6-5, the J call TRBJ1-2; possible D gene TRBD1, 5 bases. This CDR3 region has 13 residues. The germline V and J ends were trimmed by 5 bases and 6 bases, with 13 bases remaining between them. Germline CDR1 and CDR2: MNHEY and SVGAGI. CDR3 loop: CASSLAGYNGYTF. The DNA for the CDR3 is TGTGCCAGCAGTCTCGCAGGGTATAATGGCTACACCTTC.

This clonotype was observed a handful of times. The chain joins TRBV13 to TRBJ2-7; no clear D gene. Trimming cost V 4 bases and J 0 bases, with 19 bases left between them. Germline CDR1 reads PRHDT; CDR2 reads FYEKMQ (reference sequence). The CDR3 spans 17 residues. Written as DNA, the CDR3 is TGTGCCAGCAGCTCCTCCCTAGGGCAGAGGAGCTCCTACGAGCAGTACTTC. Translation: CASSSSLGQRSSYEQYF.

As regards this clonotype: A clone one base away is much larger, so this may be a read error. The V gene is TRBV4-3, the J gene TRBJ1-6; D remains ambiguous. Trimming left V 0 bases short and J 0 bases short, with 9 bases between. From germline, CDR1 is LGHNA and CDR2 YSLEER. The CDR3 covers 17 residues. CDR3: CASSQDKDYSYNSPLHF. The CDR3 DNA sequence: TGCGCCAGCAGCCAAGATAAGGACTACTCCTATAATTCACCCCTCCACTTT.

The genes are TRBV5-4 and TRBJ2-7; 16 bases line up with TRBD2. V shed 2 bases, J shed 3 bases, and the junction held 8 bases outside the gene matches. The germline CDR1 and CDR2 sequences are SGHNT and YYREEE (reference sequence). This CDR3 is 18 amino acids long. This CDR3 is CASSLSWGLAGGSYEQYF. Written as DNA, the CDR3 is TGTGCCAGCAGCTTATCTTGGGGACTAGCGGGAGGGAGCTACGAGCAGTACTTC.

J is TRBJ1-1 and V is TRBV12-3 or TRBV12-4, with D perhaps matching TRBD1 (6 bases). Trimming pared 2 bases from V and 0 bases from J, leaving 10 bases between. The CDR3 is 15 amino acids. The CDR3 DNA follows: TGTGCCAGCAGTTTACCACAGGGAATGAACACTGAAGCTTTCTTT. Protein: CASSLPQGMNTEAFF.

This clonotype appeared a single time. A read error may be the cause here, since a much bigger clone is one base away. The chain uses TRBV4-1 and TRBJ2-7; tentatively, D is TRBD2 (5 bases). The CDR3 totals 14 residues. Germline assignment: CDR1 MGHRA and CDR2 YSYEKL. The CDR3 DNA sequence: TGCGCCAGCGGCCAAGTGCCGACTACCTACGAGCAGTACTTC. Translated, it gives CASGQVPTTYEQYF.

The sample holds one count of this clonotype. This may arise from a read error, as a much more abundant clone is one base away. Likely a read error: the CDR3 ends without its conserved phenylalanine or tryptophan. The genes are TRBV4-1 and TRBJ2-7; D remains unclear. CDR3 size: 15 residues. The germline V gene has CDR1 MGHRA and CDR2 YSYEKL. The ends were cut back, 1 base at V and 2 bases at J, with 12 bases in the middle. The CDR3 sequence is CASSQGTQQAYEQYS. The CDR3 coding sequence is TGCGCCAGCAGCCAAGGTACCCAGCAAGCCTACGAGCAGTACTCC.

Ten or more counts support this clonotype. CDR3 region: CAWSMAGGNEQFF. DNA of the CDR3: TGTGCCTGGAGTATGGCAGGGGGCAATGAGCAGTTCTTC. The genes are TRBV30 and TRBJ2-1; 7 bases match TRBD1. The CDR3 has 13 amino acids. Germline lookup yields CDR1 GTSNPN and CDR2 SVGIG (reference sequence). Losses at the gene ends were 2 bases for V and 6 bases for J; bases not matched to a gene: 4.

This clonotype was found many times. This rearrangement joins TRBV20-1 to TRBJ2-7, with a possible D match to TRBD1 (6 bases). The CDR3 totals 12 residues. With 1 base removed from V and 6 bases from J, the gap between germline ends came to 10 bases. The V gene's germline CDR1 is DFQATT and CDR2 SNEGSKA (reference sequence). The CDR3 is CSARVRGFEQYF. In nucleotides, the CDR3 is TGCAGTGCTAGAGTGAGGGGGTTCGAGCAGTACTTC.

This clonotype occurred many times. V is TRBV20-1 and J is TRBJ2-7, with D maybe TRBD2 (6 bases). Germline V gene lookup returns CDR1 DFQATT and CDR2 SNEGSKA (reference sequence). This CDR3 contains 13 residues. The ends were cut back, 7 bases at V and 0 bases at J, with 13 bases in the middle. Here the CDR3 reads CSGGAGSSYEQYF. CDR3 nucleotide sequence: TGCAGTGGGGGCGCGGGAAGCTCCTACGAGCAGTACTTC.

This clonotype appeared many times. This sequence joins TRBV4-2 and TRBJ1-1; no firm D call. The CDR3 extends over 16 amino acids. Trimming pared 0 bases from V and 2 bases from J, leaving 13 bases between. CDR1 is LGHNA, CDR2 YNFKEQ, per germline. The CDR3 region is CASSQEPGLSNTEAFF. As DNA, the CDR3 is TGTGCCAGCAGCCAAGAACCCGGACTGAGTAACACTGAAGCTTTCTTT.

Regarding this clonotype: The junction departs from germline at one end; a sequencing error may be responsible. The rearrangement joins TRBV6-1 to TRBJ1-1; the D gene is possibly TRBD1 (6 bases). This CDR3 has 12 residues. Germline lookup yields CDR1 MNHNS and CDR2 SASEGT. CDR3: CASSDRGTEPFF. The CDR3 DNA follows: TGTGCCAGCAGTGACAGGGGAACTGAACCTTTCTTT.

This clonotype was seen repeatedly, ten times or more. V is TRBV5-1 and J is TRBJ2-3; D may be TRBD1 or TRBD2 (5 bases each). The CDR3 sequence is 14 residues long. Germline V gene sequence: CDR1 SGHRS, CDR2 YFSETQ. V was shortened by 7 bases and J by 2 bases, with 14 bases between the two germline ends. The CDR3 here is CASSEDTYTDTQYF. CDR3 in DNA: TGCGCCAGCTCGGAGGACACCTACACAGATACGCAGTATTTT.

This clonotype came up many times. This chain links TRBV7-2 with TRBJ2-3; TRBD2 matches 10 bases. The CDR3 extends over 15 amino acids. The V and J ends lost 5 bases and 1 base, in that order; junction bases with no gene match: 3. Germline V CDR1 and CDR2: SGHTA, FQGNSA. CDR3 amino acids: CASSLGLAGTDTQYF. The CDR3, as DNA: TGTGCCAGCAGCCTCGGACTAGCGGGCACAGATACGCAGTATTTT. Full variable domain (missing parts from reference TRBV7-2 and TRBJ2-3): GAGVSQSPSNKVTEKGKDVELRCDPISGHTALYWYRQSLGQGLEFLIYFQGNSAPDKSGLPSDRFSAERTGGSVSTLTIQRTQQEDSAVYLCASSLGLAGTDTQYFGPGTRLTVL.

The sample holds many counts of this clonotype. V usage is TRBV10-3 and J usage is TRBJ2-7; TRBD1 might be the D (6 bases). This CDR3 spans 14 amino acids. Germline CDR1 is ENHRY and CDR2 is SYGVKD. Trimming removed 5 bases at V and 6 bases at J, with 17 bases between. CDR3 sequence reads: CAISYSLDSREQYF. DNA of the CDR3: TGTGCCATCAGTTATTCGTTGGACAGCCGCGAGCAGTACTTC.

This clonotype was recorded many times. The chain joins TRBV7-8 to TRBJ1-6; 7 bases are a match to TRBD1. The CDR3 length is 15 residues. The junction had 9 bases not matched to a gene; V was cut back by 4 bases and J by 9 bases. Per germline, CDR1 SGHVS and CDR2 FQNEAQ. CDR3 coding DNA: TGTGCCAGCAGCTCCCGGGCAGGGGGGTTTTCACCCCTCCACTTT. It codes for CASSSRAGGFSPLHF. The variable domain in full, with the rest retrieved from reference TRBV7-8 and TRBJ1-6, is GAGVSQSPRYKVAKRGQDVALRCDPISGHVSLFWYQQALGQGPEFLTYFQNEAQLDKSGLPSDRFFAERPEGSVSTLKIQRTQQEDSAVYLCASSSRAGGFSPLHFGNGTRLTVT.

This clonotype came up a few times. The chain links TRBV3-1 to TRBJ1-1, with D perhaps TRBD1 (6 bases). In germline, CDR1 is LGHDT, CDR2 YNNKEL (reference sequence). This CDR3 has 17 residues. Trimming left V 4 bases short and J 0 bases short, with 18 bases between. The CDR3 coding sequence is TGTGCCAGCAGCCCAGCCAGGGGTAAGGGGATGAACACTGAAGCTTTCTTT. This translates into CASSPARGKGMNTEAFF.

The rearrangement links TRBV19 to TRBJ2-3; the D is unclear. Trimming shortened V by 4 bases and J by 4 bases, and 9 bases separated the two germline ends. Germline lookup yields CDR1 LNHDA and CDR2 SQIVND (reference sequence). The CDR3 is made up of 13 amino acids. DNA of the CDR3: TGTGCCAGTAGTACCTCCGACGCAGATACGCAGTATTTT. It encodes CASSTSDADTQYF.

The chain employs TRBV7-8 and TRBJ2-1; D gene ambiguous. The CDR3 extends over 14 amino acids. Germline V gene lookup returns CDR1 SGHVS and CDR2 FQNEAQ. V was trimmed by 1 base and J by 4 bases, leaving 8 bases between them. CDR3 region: CASSLVGNYNEQFF. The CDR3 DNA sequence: TGTGCCAGCAGCTTAGTGGGAAATTACAATGAGCAGTTCTTC.